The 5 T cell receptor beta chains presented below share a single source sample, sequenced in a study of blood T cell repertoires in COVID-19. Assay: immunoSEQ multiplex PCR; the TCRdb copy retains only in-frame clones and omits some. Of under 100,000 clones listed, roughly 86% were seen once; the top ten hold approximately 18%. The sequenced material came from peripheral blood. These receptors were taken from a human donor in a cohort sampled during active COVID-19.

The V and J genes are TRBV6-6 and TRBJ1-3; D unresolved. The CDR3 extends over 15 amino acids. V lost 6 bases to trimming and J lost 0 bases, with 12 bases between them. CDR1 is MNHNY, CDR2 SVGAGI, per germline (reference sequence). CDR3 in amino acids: CASSTLDFSGNTIYF. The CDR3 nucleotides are TGTGCCAGCAGCACCCTCGACTTCTCTGGAAACACCATATATTTT.

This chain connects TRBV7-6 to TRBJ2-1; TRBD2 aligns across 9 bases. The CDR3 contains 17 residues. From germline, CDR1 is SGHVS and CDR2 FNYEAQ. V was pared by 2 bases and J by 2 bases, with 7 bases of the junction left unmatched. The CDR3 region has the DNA TGTGCCAGCAGCTTATCGATAGCGGGGGCAGCCTACAATGAGCAGTTCTTC. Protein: CASSLSIAGAAYNEQFF.

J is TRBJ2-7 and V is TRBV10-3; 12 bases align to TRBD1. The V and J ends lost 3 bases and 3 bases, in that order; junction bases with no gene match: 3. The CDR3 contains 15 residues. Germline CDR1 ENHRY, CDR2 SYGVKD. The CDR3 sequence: CAISEGTGGDYEQYF. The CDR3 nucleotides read TGTGCCATCAGTGAAGGGACAGGGGGCGACTACGAGCAGTACTTC.

CDR3 residues: CASSISPGPETQYF. For the CDR3, the DNA is TGTGCCAGCAGCATATCTCCAGGGCCAGAGACCCAGTACTTC. The chain employs TRBV11-2 and TRBJ2-5; D might be TRBD1 (5 bases). The germline V and J ends were trimmed by 5 bases and 4 bases, with 14 bases remaining between them. This CDR3 region has 14 residues. Per the germline V gene, CDR1 is SGHAT and CDR2 is FQNNGV. Variable domain in full (rest from reference TRBV11-2 and TRBJ2-5): EAGVAQSPRYKIIEKRQSVAFWCNPISGHATLYWYQQILGQGPKLLIQFQNNGVVDDSQLPKDRFSAERLKGVDSTLKIQPAKLEDSAVYLCASSISPGPETQYFGPGTRLLVL.

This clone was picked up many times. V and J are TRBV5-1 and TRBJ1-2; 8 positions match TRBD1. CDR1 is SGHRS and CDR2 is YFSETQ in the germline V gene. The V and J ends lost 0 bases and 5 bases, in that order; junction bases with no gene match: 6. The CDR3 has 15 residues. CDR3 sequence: CASSLDRGIGYGYTF. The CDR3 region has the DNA TGCGCCAGCAGCTTGGACAGGGGGATTGGGTATGGCTACACCTTC.